This T cell receptor beta chain was identified in a study of blood T cell repertoires in COVID-19. Whole-study context: The cDNA or gDNA used as material had been derived from T cells, B-cell-depleted T cells, or PBMCs.

As processed by the authors: Estimates of nucleated cell counts were drawn from the amplification of reference gene primers. The table came from immunoSEQ multiplex PCR; TCRdb's copy has only in-frame clones and leaves some out. D and trimming come from the DNA, and the V and J calls and clone size come from that table. The data show 300,000 to 450,000 clones, 80% to 90% seen once. V lost 3 bases to trimming and J lost 2 bases, with 8 bases between them. Germline assignment: CDR1 SGHRS and CDR2 YFSETQ. The CDR3 totals 13 residues. The TCR was taken from a woman in her twenties or thirties with COVID-19, enrolled during active disease. The rearrangement joins TRBV5-1 to TRBJ2-5; a weak D match, TRBD1 (6 bases). The specimen was peripheral blood. This CDR3 reads CASSWGTQETQYF. The CDR3 DNA reads as TGCGCCAGCAGCTGGGGGACACAAGAGACCCAGTACTTC.